This TCR beta chain was profiled in a study of T cell clonality in common variable immunodeficiency. TCRdb's table, derived via immunoSEQ multiplex PCR, lists solely in-frame clones and lacks some. This repertoire holds about 17,000 clones, and none appear only once. This clone has only a few counts. Its cognate antigen is unknown. The read terminates 3 residues before the CDR3 end, so the remaining end is supplied by the germline J gene. No CVID subject was ill or on immunomodulatory drugs when sampled. Donors gave roughly 4.5 to 8.5 ml heparinized peripheral whole blood. Study observations and caveats: Fewer deletions and N-nucleotide insertions were reportedly seen in common variable immunodeficiency TCR beta sequences.

Trimming took off 4 bases at V and 4 bases at J, with 13 bases between the two ends. The V gene's germline CDR1 is KGHSH and CDR2 LQKENI. The CDR3 length is 14 residues. This chain joins TRBV18 and TRBJ1-2; D unresolved. The sequenced material came from peripheral blood mononuclear cells. This clonotype was obtained from a human donor with common variable immunodeficiency. The DNA read from the CDR3 is TGTGCCAGCTCACTGGCCCAAACAGTCTATGGC. This codes for CASSLAQTVYG. The entire CDR3 reads CASSLAQTVYGYTF.